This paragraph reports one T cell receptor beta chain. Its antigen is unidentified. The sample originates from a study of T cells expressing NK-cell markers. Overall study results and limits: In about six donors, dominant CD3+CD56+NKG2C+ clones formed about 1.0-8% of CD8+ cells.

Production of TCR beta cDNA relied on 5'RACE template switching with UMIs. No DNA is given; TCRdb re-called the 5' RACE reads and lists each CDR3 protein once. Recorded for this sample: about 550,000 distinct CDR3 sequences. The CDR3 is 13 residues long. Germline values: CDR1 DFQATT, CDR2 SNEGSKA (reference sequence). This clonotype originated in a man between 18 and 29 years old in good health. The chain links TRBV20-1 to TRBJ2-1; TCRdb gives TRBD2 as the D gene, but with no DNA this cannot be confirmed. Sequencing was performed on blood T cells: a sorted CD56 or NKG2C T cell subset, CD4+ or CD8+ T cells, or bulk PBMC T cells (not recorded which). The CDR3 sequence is CSAREGRGPNQFF.